This T cell receptor (beta chain) was retrieved from a study of blood T cell repertoires in COVID-19. Study overall: From the United States, Italy and Spain came samples of acute and convalescent COVID-19.

Clinical history as reported by participants underpinned cohort assignment. Only in-frame clones appear in the TCRdb table, and some are missing; sequencing was by immunoSEQ multiplex PCR. Of around 230,000 clones in the sample, roughly 89% are singletons; the top ten hold around 4%. J lost 4 bases, V lost 6 bases, and 4 bases had no gene match. This CDR3 spans 15 amino acids. Germline CDR1 reads MDHEN; CDR2 reads SYDVKM. The sequencing input was PBMCs or T cells enriched from blood (not recorded which). The receptor comes from a woman younger than 45 with acute COVID-19. The rearrangement joins TRBV28 to TRBJ2-1; 12 bases are shared with TRBD2. The CDR3 nucleotides read TGTGCCAGCAGCCCAACTAGCGGGGGGTACAATGAGCAGTTCTTC. Protein product: CASSPTSGGYNEQFF.